One sample yielded the 9 T cell receptor beta chains listed below, sequenced in a study of blood T cell repertoires in COVID-19. Some clones are missing from TCRdb's copy, which holds only in-frame ones; the method was immunoSEQ multiplex PCR. In the table there are roughly 250,000 clones, around 80% of which are singletons. The sample was peripheral blood. The origin of the receptors is a woman in her 40s with active or convalescent COVID-19.

The chain has TRBV29-1 and TRBJ1-1; no definite D call. Trimming pared 7 bases from V and 4 bases from J, leaving 16 bases between. Germline V gene data show CDR1 as SQVTM and CDR2 as ANQGSEA. This CDR3 spans 13 amino acids. DNA for the CDR3: TGCAGCGGTGGAGCGGGCCCCGGCACTGAAGCTTTCTTT. Translated: CSGGAGPGTEAFF.

This clone is a singleton in its sample. The genes are TRBV10-3 and TRBJ2-7; TRBD2 matches 13 bases. Germline loops: CDR1 ENHRY, CDR2 SYGVKD. After removal of 4 bases from V and 2 bases from J, the junction contained 2 bases not matched to a gene. The CDR3 is 15 residues long. CDR3 sequence (DNA): TGTGCCATCAGTGGGGGACTAGCGGGGCCCTACGAGCAGTACTTC. It translates to CAISGGLAGPYEQYF.

The chain uses TRBV10-2 and TRBJ1-1, with 11 nucleotides matching TRBD1. The junction had 6 bases not matched to a gene; V was cut back by 5 bases and J by 4 bases. CDR1 and CDR2 from the germline V gene are WSHSY and SAAADI. This CDR3 comprises 15 residues. This CDR3 is CASSSLGTGGTEAFF. For the CDR3, the DNA is TGCGCCAGCAGTTCATTGGGGACAGGGGGCACTGAAGCTTTCTTT.

The chain recombines TRBV27 with TRBJ1-2; TRBD1 matches 9 bases. CDR1 and CDR2 from the germline V gene are MNHEY and SMNVEV (reference sequence). Trimming cost V 2 bases and J 3 bases; bases outside gene matches: 7. There are 16 residues in the CDR3. CDR3 bases: TGTGCCAGCAGTTTAAAAACAGGGGGCGCAGACTATGGCTACACCTTC. It encodes CASSLKTGGADYGYTF.

The chain employs TRBV28 and TRBJ1-2; D gene unclear. Germline CDR1 and CDR2: MDHEN and SYDVKM. The CDR3 runs 13 residues. V was clipped by 3 bases and J by 2 bases, with 7 bases between them. The CDR3 coding sequence is TGTGCCAGCAGTTTTGACAAAAACTATGGCTACACCTTC. As protein: CASSFDKNYGYTF.

V usage is TRBV11-2 and J usage is TRBJ2-7, with D possibly being TRBD2 (7 bases). Between the trimmed V and J ends, which lost 5 bases and 7 bases, there was a span of 18 bases. The CDR3 has 14 residues. Germline V CDR1 and CDR2: SGHAT, FQNNGV. CDR3 nucleotide sequence: TGTGCCAGCAGCCTACGGGGGGCGCCGGGGGAGCAGTACTTC. Its protein product is CASSLRGAPGEQYF.

The V and J genes are TRBV5-1 and TRBJ2-3; possible D gene TRBD2, 6 bases. V lost 4 bases and J 0 bases, leaving 12 bases between the germline ends. CDR3 size: 15 residues. CDR1 and CDR2 from the germline V gene are SGHRS and YFSETQ. DNA of the CDR3: TGCGCCAGCAGCACCCCGGAGGGGAGCACAGATACGCAGTATTTT. The encoded protein is CASSTPEGSTDTQYF. Looking up the rest from reference TRBV5-1 and TRBJ2-3 gives the full variable domain: KAGVTQTPRYLIKTRGQQVTLSCSPISGHRSVSWYQQTPGQGLQFLFEYFSETQRNKGNFPGRFSGRQFSNSRSEMNVSTLELGDSALYLCASSTPEGSTDTQYFGPGTRLTVL.

The chain has TRBV18 and TRBJ1-5; no definite D call. The CDR3 totals 15 residues. The ends were cut back, 2 bases at V and 0 bases at J, with 8 bases in the middle. Germline V gene data show CDR1 as KGHSH and CDR2 as LQKENI. As DNA, the CDR3 is TGTGCCAGCTCACCAGGCGGTTATAGCAATCAGCCCCAGCATTTT. Residues: CASSPGGYSNQPQHF. Full variable domain (remainder filled in from reference TRBV18 and TRBJ1-5): NAGVMQNPRHLVRRRGQEARLRCSPMKGHSHVYWYRQLPEEGLKFMVYLQKENIIDESGMPKERFSAEFPKEGPSILRIQQVVRGDSAAYFCASSPGGYSNQPQHFGDGTRLSIL.

This clone was recorded at least ten times. This same CDR3 is encoded by further DNA sequences in the sample. The chain has TRBV5-4 and TRBJ2-5; D is possibly TRBD2 (5 bases). Looked up from germline, CDR1 is SGHNT and CDR2 is YYREEE (reference sequence). The CDR3 length is 13 residues. Trimming cost V 0 bases and J 4 bases, with 7 bases left between them. CDR3 loop: CASSLAGRETQYF. DNA for the CDR3: TGTGCCAGCAGCTTGGCTGGGAGAGAGACCCAGTACTTC.